The subject of this entry is one TCR beta chain. This clone is a singleton in its sample. Its cognate antigen has yet to be identified. Base-call qualities are not available, and no considerably larger clone is one nucleotide away. At one collaborating source in Seattle, patients were enrolled during active infection and were followed longitudinally through the course of disease. Collaborating institutions collected whole blood in K2EDTA tubes following their own protocols. For TCRbeta analysis, collaborators shipped samples as frozen whole blood, isolated PBMCs, or DNA extracted from either of those sample types. TCRbeta CDR3 regions were amplified from genomic DNA by means of the immunoSEQ Assay, a bias-controlled multiplex PCR. In the paper's pipeline: Within the assay, amplification of reference gene primers was used to estimate how many nucleated cells each sample contained. Sequence reads were collapsed and filtered to measure the absolute abundance of every unique TCRbeta CDR3 rearrangement. For each sample, productive Simpson clonality was calculated as the square root of Simpson's diversity index over productive rearrangements. TCRdb carries this immuneACCESS record with in-frame sequences only. Its versions omit some clonotypes, under half of them owing to an unresolved V gene in the studies checked, with the rest unexplained. V, J and clone size are taken as reported in that table, and D and trimming were inferred from the DNA itself. The sample has some 210,000 clones on record, 92% of them singletons. The ten largest make up approximately 0.77% of the sample.

The entry originates in a study of blood T cell repertoires in COVID-19 (dated by TCRdb to the early 2020s). For context, the study as a whole: Samples from collaborators originated in the United States, Italy and Spain and spanned both the acute and convalescent phases of COVID-19. Where available, HLA class I and class II types were obtained from metadata supplied by the sample provider rather than from assay-based typing. The material from the prospective study consisted of cDNA or gDNA derived from T cells, B-cell-depleted T cells, or PBMCs. Sample metadata almost always included a de-identified subject ID, COVID-19 status, age in years and sex. A freely available public database, intended as a resource for researchers studying the immune response to SARS-CoV-2, is where the repertoires were released. Deeply sampled blood TCRbeta repertoires from subjects exposed to, actively infected with, or recovered from COVID-19 were included in the dataset. The samples were drawn from two sources: the first 160 participants of the ongoing ImmuneRACE study, and approximately 1,300 subjects contributed by 6 global collaborators.

Between the V and J ends, shortened by 5 bases and 3 bases respectively, the junction contains 10 bases. For CDR1 and CDR2, the germline V gene lists MDHEN and SYDVKM. Inclusive of the bounding cysteine and phenylalanine, the CDR3 is 13 residues long. The DNA shown is the 39-base CDR3, in frame from base 1. Overall study results and their limits: The quantity of clinical and demographic metadata differed by source and by participant and was supplied without curation.

The chain links TRBV28 with TRBJ1-1; TRBD1 might be the D gene, on 5 matching bases. The clonotype comes from a man aged 60-69 years with COVID-19, enrolled during active disease. The material sequenced was peripheral blood. The CDR3 has the sequence CASSRGGDTEAFF. The nucleotide sequence reads as follows: TGTGCCAGCAGTAGGGGAGGGGACACTGAAGCTTTCTTT.